The present T cell receptor beta chain was sequenced within a study of control samples from healthy donors and cancer patients. Here immunoSEQ multiplex PCR was the method, and the copy in TCRdb shows in-frame clones only, minus some. The sample holds roughly 88,000 clones, about 92% seen once. Per the germline V gene, CDR1 is MNHEY and CDR2 is SMNVEV (reference sequence). The V end lost 5 bases, the J end lost 3 bases, and 11 bases lay between the germline ends. The CDR3 extends over 14 amino acids. The clonotype was recovered from a man between 18 and 29 years old in good health. V usage is TRBV27 and J usage is TRBJ1-5; maybe TRBD1 (6 bases). Material: blood. The DNA for the CDR3 is TGTGCCAGCAGTCTCCGGGACACCAATCAGCCCCAGCATTTT. Residues: CASSLRDTNQPQHF.